What follows describes a single TCR beta chain. Its antigen remains unknown. The data derive from a study of ipilimumab plus nivolumab after autologous stem cell transplantation. As for the study in general: Both relapsed and primary refractory DLBCL were included. Findings and caveats of the study: Per the authors, repertoire, Treg and microbiota data justify further study.

The table came from immunoSEQ multiplex PCR; TCRdb's copy has only in-frame clones and leaves some out. The sample holds 15,000 to 20,000 clones, roughly 85% seen once. Patients got ipilimumab 1 mg/kg beginning 14 to 28 days post-transplant. Patients got 3 mg/kg IV nivolumab weeks 1, 4, 7, 10, then biweekly through week 26. Germline V gives CDR1 LGHNA, CDR2 YNFKEQ. This CDR3 has 15 amino acids. Trimming shortened V by 0 bases and J by 4 bases, and 12 bases separated the two germline ends. The clonotype was recovered from a male donor with diffuse large B-cell lymphoma. The rearrangement joins TRBV4-2 to TRBJ1-1; a weak D match, TRBD1 (5 bases). The sample in question was PBMCs, obtained in a trial of ipilimumab plus nivolumab as post-transplant consolidation. The CDR3: CASSQDGGSGTEAFF. For the CDR3, the DNA is TGTGCCAGCAGCCAAGATGGGGGGAGCGGCACTGAAGCTTTCTTT.